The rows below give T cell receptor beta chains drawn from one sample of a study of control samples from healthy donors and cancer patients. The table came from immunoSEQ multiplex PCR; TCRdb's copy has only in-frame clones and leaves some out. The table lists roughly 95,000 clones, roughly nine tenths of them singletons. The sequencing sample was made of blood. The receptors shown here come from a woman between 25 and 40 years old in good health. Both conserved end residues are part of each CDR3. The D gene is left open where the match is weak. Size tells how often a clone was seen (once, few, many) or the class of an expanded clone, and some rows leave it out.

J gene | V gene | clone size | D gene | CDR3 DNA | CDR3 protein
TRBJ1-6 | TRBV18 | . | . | TGTGCCAGCTCACCAATGGCGGGTAACAATTCACCCCTCCACTTT | CASSPMAGNNSPLHF
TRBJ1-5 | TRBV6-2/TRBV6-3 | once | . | TGTGCCAGCAGTATACGACAGCACCATCAGCCCCAGCATTTT | CASSIRQHHQPQHF
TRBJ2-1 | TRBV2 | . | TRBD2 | TGTGCCAGCAGTGATGGCCTAGCGGACGGGGATGAGCAGTTCTTC | CASSDGLADGDEQFF
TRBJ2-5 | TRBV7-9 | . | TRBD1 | TGTGCCAGCAGCGGGGGACAGGGGGTAGAGACCCAGTACTTC | CASSGGQGVETQYF
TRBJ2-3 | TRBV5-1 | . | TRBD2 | TGCGCCAGCAGCCCCGGGACTACCCACACAGATACGCAGTATTTT | CASSPGTTHTDTQYF
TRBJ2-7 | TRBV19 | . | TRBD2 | TGTGCCAGTACACCAAGGGGCGGGAGAACCTACGAGCAGTACTTC | CASTPRGGRTYEQYF
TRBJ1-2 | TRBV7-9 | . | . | TGTGCCAGCAGCTTAGGGACAGCCTTTAACTATGGCTACACCTTC | CASSLGTAFNYGYTF
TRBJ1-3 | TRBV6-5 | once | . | TGTGCCAGCAGTTACTCGAGTGGGCCGCTGGACACCATATATTTT | CASSYSSGPLDTIYF
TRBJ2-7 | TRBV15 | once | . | TGTGCCACCAGCAAGACAGGCCTTTACGTAAGGGAGCAGTACTTC | CATSKTGLYVREQYF
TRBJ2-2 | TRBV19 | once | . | TGTGCCAGTTCGCCCCCTGGGCAGGGTAAATGGGGGGAGCTGTTTTTT | CASSPPGQGKWGELFF
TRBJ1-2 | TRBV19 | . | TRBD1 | TGTGCCAGTAAGGCCCTGGACAGGGTTCAACAGGGCTACACCTTC | CASKALDRVQQGYTF
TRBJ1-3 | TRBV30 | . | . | TGTGCCTGGAGTGATTATTTCTCTGGAAACACCATATATTTT | CAWSDYFSGNTIYF
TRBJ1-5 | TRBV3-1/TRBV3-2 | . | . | TGTGCCAGCAGCCAGGGCGGCAATCAGCCCCAGCATTTT | CASSQGGNQPQHF
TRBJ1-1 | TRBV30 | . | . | TGTGCCTGGACTCTCAGAATTCAGGGGAAGGCTAACACTGAAGCTTTCTTT | CAWTLRIQGKANTEAFF
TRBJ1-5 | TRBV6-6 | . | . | TGTGCCAGCAGTTACTCGACAGGCCAGCCCCAGCATTTT | CASSYSTGQPQHF
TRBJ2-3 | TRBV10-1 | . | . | TGCGCCAGCAGTGAGCTGCAGCCAGATACGCAGTATTTT | CASSELQPDTQYF
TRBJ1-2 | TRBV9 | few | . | TGTGCCAGCAGCGCCCAAGCCGGGACACTGGATGGCTACACCTTC | CASSAQAGTLDGYTF
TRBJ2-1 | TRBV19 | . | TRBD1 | TGTGCCAGTACCCGGACAGGGGGCTTCCTCAATGAGCAGTTCTTC | CASTRTGGFLNEQFF
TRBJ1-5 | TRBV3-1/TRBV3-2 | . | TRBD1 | TGTGCCAGCAGCCGTTCGGGACAGAGAAATCAGCCCCAGCATTTT | CASSRSGQRNQPQHF
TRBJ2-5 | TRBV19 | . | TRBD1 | TGTGCCAGTAGAGGATCCGGGGCCAACAGGGGTGAAGAGACCCAGTACTTC | CASRGSGANRGEETQYF
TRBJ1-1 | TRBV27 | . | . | TGTGCCAGCAGCTCCGGACAAATGAACACTGAAGCTTTCTTT | CASSSGQMNTEAFF
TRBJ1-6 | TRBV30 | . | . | TGTGCCTGGAGTGTAGGGGCCCCAAATTCACCCCTCCACTTT | CAWSVGAPNSPLHF
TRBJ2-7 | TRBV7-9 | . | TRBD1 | TGTGCCAGCAGCTTAGAAGGACAGGGTTACGAGCAGTACTTC | CASSLEGQGYEQYF
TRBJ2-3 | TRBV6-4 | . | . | TGTGCCAGCAGCGACTCAAATCCGGATACGCAGTATTTT | CASSDSNPDTQYF
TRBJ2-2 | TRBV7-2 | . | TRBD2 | TGTGCCAGCAGCTTACCGGGAGGGGTCCCCGGGGAGCTGTTTTTT | CASSLPGGVPGELFF
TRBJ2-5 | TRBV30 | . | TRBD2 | TGTGCCTGGAGTTCTAGCGGTGGTTGGACCCAGTACTTC | CAWSSSGGWTQYF
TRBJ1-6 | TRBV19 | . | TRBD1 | TGTGCCAGCAAGACAGGGCGAGGGAATTCACCCCTCCACTTT | CASKTGRGNSPLHF
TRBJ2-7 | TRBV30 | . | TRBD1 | TGTGCCTGGACTCCGAGGACAGGGAGCGAGCAGTACTTC | CAWTPRTGSEQYF
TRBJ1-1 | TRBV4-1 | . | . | TGCGCCAGCAGCCAAGAAGGTGGGGGAGGAACTGAAGCTTTCTTT | CASSQEGGGGTEAFF
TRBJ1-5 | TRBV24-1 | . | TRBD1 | TGTGCCACCAGTGGAGACAGGGGGCTTGGTCAGCCCCAGCATTTT | CATSGDRGLGQPQHF
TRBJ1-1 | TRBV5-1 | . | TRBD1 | TGCGCCAGCAGCTTGGACAGGGGAGTTGGCACTGAAGCTTTCTTT | CASSLDRGVGTEAFF
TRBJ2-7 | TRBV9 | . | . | TGTGCCAGCAGCGTAGGGCCCGAGGGCGAGCAGTACTTC | CASSVGPEGEQYF
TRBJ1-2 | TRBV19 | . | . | TGTGCCAGTAGAAGTAGCTGGGATGGCTACACCTTC | CASRSSWDGYTF
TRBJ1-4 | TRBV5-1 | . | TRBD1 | TGCGCCAGCAGCTTTGGACAGGGGAATGAAAAACTGTTTTTT | CASSFGQGNEKLFF
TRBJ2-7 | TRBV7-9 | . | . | TGTGCCAGCAGCCCCCTTTTAGATCCCGAGCAGTACTTC | CASSPLLDPEQYF
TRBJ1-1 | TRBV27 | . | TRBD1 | TGTGCCAGCAGTCGGGACAGGGGGCTTTCGACCACTGAAGCTTTCTTT | CASSRDRGLSTTEAFF
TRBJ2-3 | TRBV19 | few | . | TGTGCCTCCAAGGGTACCAGCACAGATACGCAGTATTTT | CASKGTSTDTQYF
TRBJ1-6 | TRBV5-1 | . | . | TGCGCCAGCAGCTGGTGGGGTAATCCACCCCTCCACTTT | CASSWWGNPPLHF
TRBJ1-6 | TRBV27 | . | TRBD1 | TGTGCCAGCAGTCGCTGGGACAGGGAAAATTCACCCCTCCACTTT | CASSRWDRENSPLHF
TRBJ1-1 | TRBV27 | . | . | TGTGCCAGCTCTTTAGGACAGAACCGGGCTGAAGCTTTCTTT | CASSLGQNRAEAFF
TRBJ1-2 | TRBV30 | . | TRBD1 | TGTGCCTGGAGGGGACAGGGAGACTATGGCTACACCTTC | CAWRGQGDYGYTF
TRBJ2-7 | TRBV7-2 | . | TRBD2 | TGTGCCAGCAGCCGGACCGGGACTAGCGGACTAGCGCAGTACTTC | CASSRTGTSGLAQYF
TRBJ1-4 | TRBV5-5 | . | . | TGTGCCAGCAGTACCCTAGGGGCAACTAATGAAAAACTGTTTTTT | CASSTLGATNEKLFF
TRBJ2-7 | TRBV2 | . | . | TGTGCCAGCAGTACGGACCTCTACGAGCAGTACTTC | CASSTDLYEQYF
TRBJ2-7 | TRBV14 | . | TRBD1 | TGTGCCAGCAGCAATGACAGGGCCGAGCAGTACTTC | CASSNDRAEQYF
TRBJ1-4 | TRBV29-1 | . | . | TGCAGCGTTGACAAGGGAACTAATGAAAAACTGTTTTTT | CSVDKGTNEKLFF
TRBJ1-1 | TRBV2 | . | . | TGTGCCAGCGTACAGGGTACAGCTTTCTTT | CASVQGTAFF
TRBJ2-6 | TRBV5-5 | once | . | TGTGCCAGCAGCTTGCACGTCGAGAGCTCTGGGGCCAACGTCCTGACTTTC | CASSLHVESSGANVLTF
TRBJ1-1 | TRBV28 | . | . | TGTGCCAGCAGTTTAAAGCAGAACACTGAAGCTTTCTTT | CASSLKQNTEAFF
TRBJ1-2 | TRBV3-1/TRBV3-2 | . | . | TGTGCCAGCAGCCTCCGGGACGATAATGTAGGTGGCTACACCTTC | CASSLRDDNVGGYTF
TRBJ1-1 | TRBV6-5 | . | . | TGTGCCACCGTTTTGGGGGCTAACACTGAAGCTTTCTTT | CATVLGANTEAFF
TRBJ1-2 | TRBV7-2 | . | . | TGTGCCAGCAGCCACACCTTTACTGAGGGAAGCTATGGCTACACCTTC | CASSHTFTEGSYGYTF
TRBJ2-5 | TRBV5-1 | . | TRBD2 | TGCGCCAGCAGCCTCGGACTAGCGGGAGGCGCAGGAGACCAGTACTTC | CASSLGLAGGAGDQYF
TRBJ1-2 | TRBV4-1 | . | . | TGCGCCAGCAGCCAAGGGCCACGACCGTTCGGGGGCTACACCTTC | CASSQGPRPFGGYTF
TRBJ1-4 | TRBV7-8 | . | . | TGTGCCAGCAGCTTAGATAGGATTAATGAAAAACTGTTTTTT | CASSLDRINEKLFF
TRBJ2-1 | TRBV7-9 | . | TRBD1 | TGTGCCAGCAGCACCCAACGACAGGGACCCTCCTACAATGAGCAGTTCTTC | CASSTQRQGPSYNEQFF
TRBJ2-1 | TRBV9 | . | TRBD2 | TGTGCCAGCAGCGTAGTCAGCGGGGGCTACAATGAGCAGTTCTTC | CASSVVSGGYNEQFF
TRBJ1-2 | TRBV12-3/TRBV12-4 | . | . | TGTGCCAGCAGCTCTCGGGGGGTCGGTGGCTACACCTTC | CASSSRGVGGYTF
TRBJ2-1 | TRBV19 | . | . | TGTGCCAGTACCCCCCTCGACAGGAACAATGAGCAGTTCTTC | CASTPLDRNNEQFF